The sequence of this T cell receptor beta chain was determined in a study of blood T cell repertoires in COVID-19. V was trimmed by 0 bases and J by 6 bases, leaving 15 bases between them. The CDR3 loop spans 15 amino acids. Germline lookup yields CDR1 LGHDT and CDR2 YNNKEL (reference sequence). The table came from immunoSEQ multiplex PCR; TCRdb's copy has only in-frame clones and leaves some out. This sample has around 500,000 clones, with 70% to 90% found just once. The sequence was collected from a woman between 55 and 75 years old who had recovered from COVID-19. The sample was PBMCs or T cells enriched from blood (not recorded which). This sequence joins TRBV3-1 (or the pseudogene TRBV3-2) and TRBJ2-7, with TRBD2 as a possible D gene (6 bases). The CDR3 DNA reads as TGTGCCAGCAGCCAAGATTCAGCTTTCGGGGGCGAGCAGTACTTC. It encodes CASSQDSAFGGEQYF.